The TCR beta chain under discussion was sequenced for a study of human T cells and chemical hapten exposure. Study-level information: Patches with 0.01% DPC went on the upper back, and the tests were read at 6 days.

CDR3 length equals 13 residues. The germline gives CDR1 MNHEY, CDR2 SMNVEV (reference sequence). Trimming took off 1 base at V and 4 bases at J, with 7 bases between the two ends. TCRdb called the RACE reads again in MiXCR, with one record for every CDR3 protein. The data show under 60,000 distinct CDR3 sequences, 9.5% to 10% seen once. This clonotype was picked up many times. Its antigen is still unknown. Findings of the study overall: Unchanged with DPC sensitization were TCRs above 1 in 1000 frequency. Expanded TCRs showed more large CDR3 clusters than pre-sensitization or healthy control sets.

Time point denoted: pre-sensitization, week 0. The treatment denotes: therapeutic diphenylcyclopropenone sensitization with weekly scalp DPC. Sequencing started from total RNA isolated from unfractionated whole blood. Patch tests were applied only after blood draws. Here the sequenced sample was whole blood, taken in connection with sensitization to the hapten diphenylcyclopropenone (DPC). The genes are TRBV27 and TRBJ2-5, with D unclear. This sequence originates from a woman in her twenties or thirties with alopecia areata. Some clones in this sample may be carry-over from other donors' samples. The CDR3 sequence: CASSLFRRETQYF. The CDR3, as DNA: TGTGCCAGCAGTTTATTCAGGCGAGAGACCCAGTACTTC.